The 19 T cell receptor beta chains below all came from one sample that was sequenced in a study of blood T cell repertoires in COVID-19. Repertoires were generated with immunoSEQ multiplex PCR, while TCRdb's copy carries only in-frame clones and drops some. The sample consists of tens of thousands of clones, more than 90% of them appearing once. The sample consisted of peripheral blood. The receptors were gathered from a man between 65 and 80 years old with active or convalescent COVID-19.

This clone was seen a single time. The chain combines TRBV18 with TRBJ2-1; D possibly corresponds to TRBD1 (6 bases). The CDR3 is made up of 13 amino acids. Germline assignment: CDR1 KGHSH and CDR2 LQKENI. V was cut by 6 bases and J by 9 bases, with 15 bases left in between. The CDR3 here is CASSPYRVGEQFF. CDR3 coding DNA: TGTGCCAGCTCTCCTTACAGGGTCGGTGAGCAGTTCTTC.

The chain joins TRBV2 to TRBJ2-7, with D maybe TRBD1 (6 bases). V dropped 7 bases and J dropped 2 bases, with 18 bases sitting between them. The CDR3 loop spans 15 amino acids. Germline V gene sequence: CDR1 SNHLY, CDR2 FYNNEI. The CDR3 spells CASTRPDRRPYEQYF. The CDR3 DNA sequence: TGTGCCAGCACTCGACCCGACAGGAGACCCTACGAGCAGTACTTC.

The CDR3 DNA sequence: TGTGCCAGCAGCTTCCGGACTAGCGGAAACACCGGGGAGCTGTTTTTT. Translating gives CASSFRTSGNTGELFF. The J gene is TRBJ2-2, the V gene TRBV11-2, with 10 bases lining up with TRBD2. The trim removed 3 bases at V and 2 bases at J, leaving 3 bases unmatched. The CDR3 contains 16 residues. Germline V gives CDR1 SGHAT, CDR2 FQNNGV.

CDR3 DNA: TGCGCCAGCAGCTTGGGGACAACTCCCGGCAATGAGCAGTTCTTC. Translating it yields CASSLGTTPGNEQFF. The chain employs TRBV5-1 and TRBJ2-1; D possibly corresponds to TRBD1 (5 bases). The CDR3 runs to 15 residues. V was cut by 0 bases and J by 6 bases, with 13 bases left in between. CDR1 SGHRS and CDR2 YFSETQ come from the germline V gene.

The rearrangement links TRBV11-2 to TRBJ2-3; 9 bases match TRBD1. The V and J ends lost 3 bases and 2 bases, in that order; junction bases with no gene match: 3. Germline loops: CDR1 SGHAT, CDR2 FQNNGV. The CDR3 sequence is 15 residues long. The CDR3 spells CASSLGTGNTDTQYF. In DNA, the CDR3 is TGTGCCAGCAGCTTGGGGACAGGGAACACAGATACGCAGTATTTT.

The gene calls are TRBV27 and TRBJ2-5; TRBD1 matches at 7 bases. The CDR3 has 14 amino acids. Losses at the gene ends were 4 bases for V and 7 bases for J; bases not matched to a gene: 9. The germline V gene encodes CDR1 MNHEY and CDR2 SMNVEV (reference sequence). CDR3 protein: CASSSGTERRTQYF. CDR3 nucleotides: TGTGCCAGCAGTTCCGGGACAGAGCGACGGACCCAGTACTTC.

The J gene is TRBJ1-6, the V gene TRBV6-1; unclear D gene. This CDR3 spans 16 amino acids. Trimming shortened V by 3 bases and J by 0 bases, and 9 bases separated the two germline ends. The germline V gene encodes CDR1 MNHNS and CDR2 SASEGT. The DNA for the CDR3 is TGTGCCAGCAGTGATGTCTCAGTCTCCTATAATTCACCCCTCCACTTT. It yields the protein CASSDVSVSYNSPLHF.

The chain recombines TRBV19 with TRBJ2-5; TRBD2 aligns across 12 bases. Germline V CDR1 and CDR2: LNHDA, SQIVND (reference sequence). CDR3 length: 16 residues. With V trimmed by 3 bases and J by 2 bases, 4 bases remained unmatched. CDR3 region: CASSMGLAGRQETQYF. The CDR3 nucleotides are TGTGCCAGTAGTATGGGACTAGCGGGTCGGCAAGAGACCCAGTACTTC.

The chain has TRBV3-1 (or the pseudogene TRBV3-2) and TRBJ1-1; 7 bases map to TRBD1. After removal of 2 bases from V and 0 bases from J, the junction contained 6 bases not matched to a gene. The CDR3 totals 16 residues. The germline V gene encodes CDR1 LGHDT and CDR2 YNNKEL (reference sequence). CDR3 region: CASSQFAGGLNTEAFF. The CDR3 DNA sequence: TGTGCCAGCAGCCAATTCGCAGGGGGACTGAACACTGAAGCTTTCTTT.

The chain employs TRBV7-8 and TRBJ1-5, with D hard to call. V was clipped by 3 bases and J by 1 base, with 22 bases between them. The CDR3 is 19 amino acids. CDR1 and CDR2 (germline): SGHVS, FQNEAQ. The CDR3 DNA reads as TGTGCCAGCAGCTTCGTGTCCATTCCTGGTCGAGGAAGCAATCAGCCCCAGCATTTT. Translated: CASSFVSIPGRGSNQPQHF.

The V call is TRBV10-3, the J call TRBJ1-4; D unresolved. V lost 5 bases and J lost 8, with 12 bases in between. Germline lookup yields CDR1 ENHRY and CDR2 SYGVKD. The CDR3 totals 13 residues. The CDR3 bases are TGTGCCATCAGTCTCGCAGGTTGGGAAAAACTGTTTTTT. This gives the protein CAISLAGWEKLFF.

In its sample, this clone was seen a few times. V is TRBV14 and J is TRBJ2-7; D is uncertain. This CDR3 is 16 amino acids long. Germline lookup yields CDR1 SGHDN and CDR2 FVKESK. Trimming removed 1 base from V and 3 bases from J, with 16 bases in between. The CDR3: CASSQGGRPPLYEQYV. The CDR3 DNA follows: TGTGCCAGCAGCCAAGGTGGCAGGCCCCCCCTCTACGAGCAGTACGTC.

The CDR3 DNA sequence: TGTGCCACCGGGACAGGGGGCAGAGTTAGGGACACTGAAGCTTTCTTT. It encodes CATGTGGRVRDTEAFF. This chain links TRBV24-1 with TRBJ1-1, with TRBD1 matching over 12 bases. The CDR3 totals 16 residues. V shed 9 bases and J 3 bases; nucleotides not matched to a gene: 10. Germline V lookup: CDR1 KGHDR, CDR2 SFDVKD.

The CDR3 DNA reads as TGTGCCAGTAGTCCCAGGGGCTCGACTAGCGGGAACTTGGAGACCCAGTACTTC. It is translated as CASSPRGSTSGNLETQYF. The chain is built from TRBV19 and TRBJ2-5; 11 nucleotides agree with TRBD2. Germline-derived CDR1 and CDR2 are LNHDA and SQIVND (reference sequence). This CDR3 comprises 18 residues. Germline trimming cut 5 bases from V and 5 bases from J; bases unmatched to any gene: 16. Using reference TRBV19 and TRBJ2-5 for the parts outside the CDR3, the full variable domain is DGGITQSPKYLFRKEGQNVTLSCEQNLNHDAMYWYRQDPGQGLRLIYYSQIVNDFQKGDIAEGYSVSREKKESFPLTVTSAQKNPTAFYLCASSPRGSTSGNLETQYFGPGTRLLVL.

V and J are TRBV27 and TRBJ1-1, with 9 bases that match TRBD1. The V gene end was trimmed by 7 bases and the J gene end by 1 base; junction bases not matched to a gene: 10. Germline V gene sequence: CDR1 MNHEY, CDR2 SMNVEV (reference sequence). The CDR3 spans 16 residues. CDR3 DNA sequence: TGTGCCAGCACCACGCGACCGGGACAGGGGAACACTGAAGCTTTCTTT. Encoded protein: CASTTRPGQGNTEAFF.

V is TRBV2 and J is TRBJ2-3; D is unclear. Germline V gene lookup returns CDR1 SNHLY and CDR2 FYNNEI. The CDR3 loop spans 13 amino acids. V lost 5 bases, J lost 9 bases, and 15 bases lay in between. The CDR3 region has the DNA TGTGCCAGCAGTCTCCCCTTAGTCCCCACGCAGTATTTT. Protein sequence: CASSLPLVPTQYF. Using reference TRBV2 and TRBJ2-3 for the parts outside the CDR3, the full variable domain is EPEVTQTPSHQVTQMGQEVILRCVPISNHLYFYWYRQILGQKVEFLVSFYNNEISEKSEIFDDQFSVERPDGSNFTLKIRSTKLEDSAMYFCASSLPLVPTQYFGPGTRLTVL.

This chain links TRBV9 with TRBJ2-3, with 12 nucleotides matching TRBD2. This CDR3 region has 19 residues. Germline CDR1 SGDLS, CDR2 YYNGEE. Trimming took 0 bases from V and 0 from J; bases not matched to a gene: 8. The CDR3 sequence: CASSVAAGLAGGSTDTQYF. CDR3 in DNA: TGTGCCAGCAGCGTAGCGGCCGGGCTAGCGGGAGGGAGCACAGATACGCAGTATTTT.

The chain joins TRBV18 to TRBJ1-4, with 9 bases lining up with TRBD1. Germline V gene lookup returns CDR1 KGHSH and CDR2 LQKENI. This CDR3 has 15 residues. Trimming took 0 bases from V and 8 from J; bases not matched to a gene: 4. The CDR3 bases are TGTGCCAGCTCACCACCGGGACAGGGTGGGGAAAAACTGTTTTTT. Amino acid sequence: CASSPPGQGGEKLFF.

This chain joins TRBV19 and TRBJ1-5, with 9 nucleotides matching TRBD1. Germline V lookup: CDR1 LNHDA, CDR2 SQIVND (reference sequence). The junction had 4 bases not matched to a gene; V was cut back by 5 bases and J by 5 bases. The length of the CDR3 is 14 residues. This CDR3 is CASSLQGAYQPQHF. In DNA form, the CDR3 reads TGTGCCAGTAGTCTACAGGGGGCTTATCAGCCCCAGCATTTT.